Shown below are 22 T cell receptor beta chains from a single sample sequenced in a study of radiotherapy plus CTLA-4 blockade in lung cancer (dated by TCRdb to the late 2010s). The library was built by means of the immunoSEQ multiplex PCR assay. As stored in TCRdb, this immuneACCESS dataset retains in-frame rearrangements with V and J assigned. A fraction of the clones does not appear; measured against another copy, unresolved V genes explain less than half of the discrepancy, and the remainder lacks a known reason. The sample has more than 90,000 clones on record, around 84% of them singletons. In total, the top ten clones hold 2.5% to 3.5% of the sample. The sample in question was peripheral blood, obtained from a patient treated with radiotherapy plus ipilimumab. These receptors were taken from a human donor with non-small cell lung cancer that progressed on radiotherapy plus ipilimumab. Some clones in this sample may be carry-over from other donors' samples.

This chain uses TRBV29-1 with TRBJ2-4, with a weak D call TRBD2 (6 bases). Trimming cost V 4 bases and J 4 bases, with 11 bases left between them. CDR3 size: 13 residues. The V gene's germline CDR1 is SQVTM and CDR2 ANQGSEA. This CDR3 reads CSVGGDGKNIQYF. The CDR3, as DNA: TGCAGCGTTGGGGGGGACGGGAAAAACATTCAGTACTTC.

The V gene is TRBV7-2, the J gene TRBJ2-1; no reliable D call. The germline V and J ends were trimmed by 2 bases and 4 bases, with 12 bases remaining between them. This CDR3 has 15 amino acids. CDR1 SGHTA and CDR2 FQGNSA come from the germline V gene. The CDR3 is CASSLFGITYNEQFF. The CDR3 nucleotides are TGTGCCAGCAGCTTATTTGGTATAACGTACAATGAGCAGTTCTTC.

V usage is TRBV7-2 and J usage is TRBJ1-2, with D maybe TRBD1 (6 bases). The V gene lost 2 bases and the J gene lost 8 bases, with 15 bases spanning the gap. The CDR3 loop spans 14 amino acids. Germline loops: CDR1 SGHTA, CDR2 FQGNSA. The CDR3 DNA follows: TGTGCCAGCAGCTTATCCATCTCGGGACAAGGCTACACCTTC. Its translation is CASSLSISGQGYTF.

This clone was seen a single time. The gene calls are TRBV4-2 and TRBJ1-1; weak D call: TRBD1 (5 bases). This CDR3 is built from 17 residues. The V and J ends lost 1 base and 7 bases respectively, with 22 bases between them. Germline CDR1 is LGHNA and CDR2 is YNFKEQ. CDR3 amino acids: CASSQVNNRGRYLEAFF. The DNA of the CDR3 is TGTGCCAGCAGCCAAGTAAATAATCGGGGCCGCTACCTTGAAGCTTTCTTT.

The chain couples TRBV27 to TRBJ2-1; possibly TRBD2 for D (7 bases). This CDR3 comprises 17 residues. Germline V gene lookup returns CDR1 MNHEY and CDR2 SMNVEV (reference sequence). The V end was cut by 4 bases, the J end by 7 bases, with 23 bases between. The CDR3 is CASSSDPLGGGMNEQFF. For the CDR3, the DNA is TGTGCCAGCAGTTCGGATCCTCTAGGGGGGGGAATGAATGAGCAGTTCTTC.

J is TRBJ2-1 and V is TRBV10-3; D may be TRBD1 (5 bases). The CDR3 contains 12 residues. In germline, CDR1 is ENHRY, CDR2 SYGVKD. V was trimmed by 3 bases and J by 12 bases, leaving 12 bases between them. The CDR3 nucleotides are TGTGCCATCAGTGAATTGCGGCAGGGGCAGTTCTTC. Protein: CAISELRQGQFF.

For the CDR3, the DNA is TGTGCCAGCAGCCAAGATCATTGGGGAGCCGATGGCTACACCTTC. Translating gives CASSQDHWGADGYTF. The rearrangement joins TRBV4-2 to TRBJ1-2; the D is unclear. In germline, CDR1 is LGHNA, CDR2 YNFKEQ. The V end lost 0 bases, the J end lost 6 bases, and 14 bases lay between the germline ends. This CDR3 region has 15 residues.

This chain connects TRBV21-1 to TRBJ2-5; the listed D gene, TRBD2, was not tested against the DNA. TRBV21-1 counts as a pseudogene. The CDR3 length is 21 residues. The CDR3 sequence is CASSSTIRGNTETETKITQYF. The CDR3 DNA follows: TGTGCCAGCAGCTCGACGATTAGAGGAAATACCGAAACCGAGACCAAGATCACCCAGTACTTC.

V and J are TRBV2 and TRBJ2-5; D might be TRBD1 (5 bases). V dropped 1 base and J dropped 5 bases, with 14 bases sitting between them. CDR1 SNHLY and CDR2 FYNNEI come from the germline V gene. The CDR3 sequence is 15 residues long. This chain's CDR3 is CASSEGVGVVETQYF. The CDR3, as DNA: TGTGCCAGCAGTGAAGGGGTAGGGGTTGTGGAGACCCAGTACTTC.

The CDR3 nucleotides are TGTGCCAGCAGCCAAGAGGCAGGGACGAAGCCGTTTTTT. This sequence encodes CASSQEAGTKPFF. The genes are TRBV14 and TRBJ1-4; TRBD1 is a possible D gene (5 bases). The CDR3 spans 13 residues. The V gene lost 0 bases and the J gene lost 16 bases, with 15 bases spanning the gap. Germline V CDR1 and CDR2: SGHDN, FVKESK.

Concerning this clone: One junction end disagrees with the germline gene, perhaps due to a read error. The rearrangement links TRBV7-9 to TRBJ1-5; the D gene is possibly TRBD1 (6 bases). Germline CDR1 is SEHNR and CDR2 is FQNEAQ (reference sequence). The CDR3 spans 11 residues. The CDR3 loop is CASSAGGQPRF. The CDR3 coding sequence is TGTGCCAGCAGCGCCGGGGGGCAACCGCGGTTT.

V is TRBV9 and J is TRBJ1-1, with 8 bases matching TRBD1. Unmatched junction bases numbered 12, after V lost 1 base and J lost 4 bases. There are 17 residues in the CDR3. Germline V gene lookup returns CDR1 SGDLS and CDR2 YYNGEE. The CDR3 sequence is CASSVPSTGTGVTEAFF. CDR3 coding DNA: TGTGCCAGCAGCGTACCCTCGACCGGGACAGGAGTCACTGAAGCTTTCTTT.

This clone came up once. This rearrangement joins TRBV5-1 to TRBJ2-4; TRBD2 agrees at 12 bases. J lost 3 bases, V lost 6 bases, and 19 bases had no gene match. The V gene's germline CDR1 is SGHRS and CDR2 YFSETQ. This CDR3 comprises 20 residues. The CDR3 loop is CASTYLPLAGGPGGKNIQYF. The CDR3 nucleotides read TGCGCCAGCACCTATCTTCCCCTAGCGGGGGGGCCGGGAGGCAAAAACATTCAGTACTTC.

This clone was counted once. The rearrangement joins TRBV9 to TRBJ2-5; D remains ambiguous. Trimming stripped 0 bases from V and 5 bases from J, with 5 bases between. Per germline, CDR1 SGDLS and CDR2 YYNGEE. The CDR3 runs 12 residues. CDR3 sequence reads: CASSVDGETQYF. Here the CDR3 DNA reads TGTGCCAGCAGCGTAGACGGGGAGACCCAGTACTTC.

This clone was seen just once. The chain is built from TRBV14 and TRBJ2-4, with 9 bases identical to TRBD1. CDR1 and CDR2 from the germline V gene are SGHDN and FVKESK. V was clipped by 4 bases and J by 13 bases; unmatched bases: 14. The CDR3 runs 15 residues. The DNA for the CDR3 is TGTGCCAGCAGCCCTACCGGACAGGGGAGGGTGGAGCAGTACTTC. Amino acid sequence: CASSPTGQGRVEQYF. Combining the CDR3 with reference TRBV14 and TRBJ2-4 gives the whole variable domain EAGVTQFPSHSVIEKGQTVTLRCDPISGHDNLYWYRRVMGKEIKFLLHFVKESKQDESGMPNNRFLAERTGGTYSTLKVQPAELEDSGVYFCASSPTGQGRVEQYFGAGTRLSVL.

The rearrangement joins TRBV7-3 to TRBJ2-1, with D perhaps TRBD2 (5 bases). Trimming pared 2 bases from V and 2 bases from J, leaving 7 bases between. The CDR3 is 14 amino acids. Per the germline V gene, CDR1 is SGHTA and CDR2 is FQGTGA. CDR3 residues: CASSLEGTYNEQFF. Here the CDR3 DNA reads TGTGCCAGCAGCTTAGAGGGAACCTACAATGAGCAGTTCTTC.

The chain carries TRBV6-5 and TRBJ2-5; 9 positions match TRBD2. CDR1 is MNHEY and CDR2 is SVGAGI in the germline V gene. V was pared by 2 bases and J by 3 bases, with 7 bases of the junction left unmatched. The length of the CDR3 is 16 residues. Here the CDR3 DNA reads TGTGCCAGCAGTTACCAACATATAGCGGGGGAAGAGACCCAGTACTTC. It specifies CASSYQHIAGEETQYF.

CDR3 coding DNA: TGTGCCAGCAGCTTGGTGGACAGGGTCTCCTACAATGAGCAGTTCTTC. This translates into CASSLVDRVSYNEQFF. The chain combines TRBV5-6 with TRBJ2-1; 8 nucleotides align to TRBD1. Germline lookup yields CDR1 SGHDT and CDR2 YYEEEE. The CDR3 is 16 residues long. J lost 0 bases, V lost 0 bases, and 2 bases had no gene match.

Details on this clone: The germline gene is not matched at one end of the junction; a read error may be the cause. The rearrangement uses TRBV5-4 and TRBJ2-3, with a tentative D call TRBD2 (5 bases). CDR1 and CDR2 (germline): SGHNT, YYREEE (reference sequence). CDR3 length: 15 residues. The CDR3 DNA follows: TGTGCCAGCAGCGATTCACCGGGATCCACATATACGCAGTATTTT. It translates to CASSDSPGSTYTQYF.

The rearrangement uses TRBV4-2 and TRBJ2-3; no definite D call. The ends were cut back, 5 bases at V and 5 bases at J, with 17 bases in the middle. CDR3 length equals 15 residues. From germline, CDR1 is LGHNA and CDR2 YNFKEQ. For the CDR3, the DNA is TGTGCCAGCAGCACCCGGGCTCAGAGAGAAGATACGCAGTATTTT. This gives the protein CASSTRAQREDTQYF.

CDR3 sequence: CASSSRQGGYDTEAFF. The CDR3 bases are TGTGCCAGCAGCTCCCGACAGGGCGGATACGACACTGAAGCTTTCTTT. This rearrangement joins TRBV5-8 to TRBJ1-1; TRBD1 agrees at 7 bases. Germline V gene data show CDR1 as SGHTS and CDR2 as YDEGEE. The J segment lost 3 bases and the V segment lost 3 bases, leaving 11 bases of the junction unmatched. The CDR3 is 16 residues long.

This clone was found once. V usage is TRBV9 and J usage is TRBJ2-5; no firm D call. CDR1 is SGDLS, CDR2 YYNGEE, per germline. The CDR3 length is 14 residues. The V end was cut by 4 bases, the J end by 0 bases, with 10 bases between. The CDR3 bases are TGTGCCAGCAGCCCACGACCAGACCAAGAGACCCAGTACTTC. Amino acid sequence: CASSPRPDQETQYF. The whole variable domain, filled in from reference TRBV9 and TRBJ2-5, reads DSGVTQTPKHLITATGQRVTLRCSPRSGDLSVYWYQQSLDQGLQFLIQYYNGEERAKGNILERFSAQQFPDLHSELNLSSLELGDSALYFCASSPRPDQETQYFGPGTRLLVL.